This entry lists 10 T cell receptor beta chains sequenced from one sample in a study of blood T cells in healthy people across ages. Primed by a sample-barcoded 5' primer and a J-beta primer mix, a second PCR proceeded for 7 to 11 cycles. TCRdb redid the calling of the 5' RACE reads with MiXCR, one entry per CDR3 protein. Of some 860,000 distinct CDR3 sequences in the sample, roughly 50% were seen once. The sequenced sample consisted of blood. These receptor sequences come from a man in his forties in good health.

V and J are TRBV7-3 and TRBJ2-5; a weak D match, TRBD1 (5 bases). In germline, CDR1 is SGHTA, CDR2 FQGTGA. This CDR3 has 16 amino acids. The V gene lost 2 bases and the J gene lost 5 bases, with 18 bases spanning the gap. In DNA form, the CDR3 reads TGTGCCAGCAGCTTAGAGTTCGCGTCTGGGGCGGAGACCCAGTACTTC. Amino acid sequence: CASSLEFASGAETQYF. Supplemented by reference TRBV7-3 and TRBJ2-5, the full variable domain reads GAGVSQTPSNKVTEKGKYVELRCDPISGHTALYWYRQSLGQGPEFLIYFQGTGAADDSGLPNDRFFAVRPEGSVSTLKIQRTERGDSAVYLCASSLEFASGAETQYFGPGTRLLVL.

This chain connects TRBV12-3 or TRBV12-4 to TRBJ2-7, with 11 positions matching TRBD2. This CDR3 region has 16 residues. V lost 5 bases and J lost 7; bases outside the gene matches: 13. The CDR3 loop is CASSHGLAGPSREQYF. As DNA, the CDR3 is TGTGCCAGCAGTCACGGACTAGCGGGCCCCTCGCGGGAGCAGTACTTC.

In its sample, this clonotype was seen many times. This chain joins TRBV6-1 and TRBJ2-5; D gene ambiguous. The germline V gene has CDR1 MNHNS and CDR2 SASEGT. The CDR3 runs to 15 residues. V lost 6 bases, J lost 0 bases, and 14 bases lay in between. CDR3 amino acids: CASSSEWAYQETQYF. CDR3 DNA: TGTGCCAGCAGCAGCGAATGGGCGTACCAAGAGACCCAGTACTTC.

J is TRBJ2-1 and V is TRBV5-1; 8 positions agree with TRBD2. The germline gives CDR1 SGHRS, CDR2 YFSETQ. The ends lost 3 bases at V and 6 bases at J; junction bases unmatched: 5. CDR3 length equals 14 residues. DNA for the CDR3: TGCGCCAGCAGCTCCGGGACTAGACCCAATGAGCAGTTCTTC. Protein: CASSSGTRPNEQFF. The whole variable domain, remainder taken from reference TRBV5-1 and TRBJ2-1, is KAGVTQTPRYLIKTRGQQVTLSCSPISGHRSVSWYQQTPGQGLQFLFEYFSETQRNKGNFPGRFSGRQFSNSRSEMNVSTLELGDSALYLCASSSGTRPNEQFFGPGTRLTVL.

The rearrangement uses TRBV27 and TRBJ2-3; 13 bases line up with TRBD2. The CDR3 is made up of 16 amino acids. Unmatched junction bases numbered 4, after V lost 3 bases and J lost 4 bases. Germline V lookup: CDR1 MNHEY, CDR2 SMNVEV (reference sequence). In nucleotides, the CDR3 is TGTGCCAGCAGTTTCGGAACTAGCGGGAGGGCAGATACGCAGTATTTT. It codes for CASSFGTSGRADTQYF.

This chain joins TRBV27 and TRBJ1-2; D remains ambiguous. Germline CDR1 and CDR2: MNHEY and SMNVEV (reference sequence). This CDR3 is built from 14 residues. The V end was cut by 5 bases, the J end by 4 bases, with 14 bases between. This chain's CDR3 is CASSPVLSVYGYTF. CDR3 bases: TGTGCCAGCAGTCCCGTACTCAGCGTCTATGGCTACACCTTC.

This clonotype appeared a few times. The genes are TRBV5-1 and TRBJ2-5; TRBD1 agrees at 7 bases. The junction had 3 bases not matched to a gene; V was cut back by 2 bases and J by 2 bases. This CDR3 contains 14 residues. Germline CDR1 reads SGHRS; CDR2 reads YFSETQ. The CDR3: CASSLTGVQETQYF. The CDR3 nucleotides read TGCGCCAGCAGCTTAACAGGGGTTCAAGAGACCCAGTACTTC.

This clonotype was seen a few times. The J gene is TRBJ2-4, the V gene TRBV7-3; 8 bases line up with TRBD1. The CDR3 sequence is 15 residues long. Germline CDR1 is SGHTA and CDR2 is FQGTGA. V shed 5 bases, J shed 11 bases, and the junction held 14 bases outside the gene matches. Written as DNA, the CDR3 is TGTGCCAGCAGCCGGTTCAGGGGGCCTGAATCCCTTCAGTACTTC. Encoded protein: CASSRFRGPESLQYF.

The J gene is TRBJ1-1, the V gene TRBV9; D gene ambiguous. Trimming took 0 bases from V and 5 from J, leaving 11 bases between them. The CDR3 is 14 amino acids. Per the germline V gene, CDR1 is SGDLS and CDR2 is YYNGEE. The CDR3 DNA is TGTGCCAGCAGCGTAGTCTCTGGAGGTACTGAAGCTTTCTTT. Translating gives CASSVVSGGTEAFF.

The V and J genes are TRBV2 and TRBJ1-5; 8 bases map to TRBD1. The CDR3 extends over 16 amino acids. J gave up 6 bases and V 4 bases, and 11 bases lay outside the gene matches. Germline lookup yields CDR1 SNHLY and CDR2 FYNNEI. In DNA form, the CDR3 reads TGTGCCAGCAGTGGACAGGACAGGGAACCTTTTCAGCCCCAGCATTTT. It encodes CASSGQDREPFQPQHF. Filled out from reference TRBV2 and TRBJ1-5, the complete variable domain reads EPEVTQTPSHQVTQMGQEVILRCVPISNHLYFYWYRQILGQKVEFLVSFYNNEISEKSEIFDDQFSVERPDGSNFTLKIRSTKLEDSAMYFCASSGQDREPFQPQHFGDGTRLSIL.